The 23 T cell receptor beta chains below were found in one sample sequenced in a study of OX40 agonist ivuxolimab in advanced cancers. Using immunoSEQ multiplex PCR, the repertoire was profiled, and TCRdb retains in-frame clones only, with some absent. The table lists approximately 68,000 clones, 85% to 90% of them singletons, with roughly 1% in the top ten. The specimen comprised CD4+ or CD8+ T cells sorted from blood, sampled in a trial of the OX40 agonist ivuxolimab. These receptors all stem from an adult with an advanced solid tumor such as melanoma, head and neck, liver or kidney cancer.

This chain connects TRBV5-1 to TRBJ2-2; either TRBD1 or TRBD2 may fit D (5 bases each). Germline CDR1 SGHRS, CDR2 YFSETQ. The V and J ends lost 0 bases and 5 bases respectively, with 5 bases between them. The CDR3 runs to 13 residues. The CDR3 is CASSLGGTGELFF. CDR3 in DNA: TGCGCCAGCAGCTTGGGGGGGACCGGGGAGCTGTTTTTT.

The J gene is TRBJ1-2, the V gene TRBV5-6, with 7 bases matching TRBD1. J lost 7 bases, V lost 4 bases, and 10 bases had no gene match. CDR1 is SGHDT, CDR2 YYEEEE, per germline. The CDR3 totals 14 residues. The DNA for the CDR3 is TGTGCCAGCAGCCCGGACAGGCCCGAGGGTGGCTACACCTTC. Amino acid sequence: CASSPDRPEGGYTF.

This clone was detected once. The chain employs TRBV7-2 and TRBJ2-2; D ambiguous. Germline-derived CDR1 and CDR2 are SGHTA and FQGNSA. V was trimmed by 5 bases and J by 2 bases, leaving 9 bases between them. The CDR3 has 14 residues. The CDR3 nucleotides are TGTGCCAGCAGCCCTAAAGTTAACACCGGGGAGCTGTTTTTT. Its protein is CASSPKVNTGELFF.

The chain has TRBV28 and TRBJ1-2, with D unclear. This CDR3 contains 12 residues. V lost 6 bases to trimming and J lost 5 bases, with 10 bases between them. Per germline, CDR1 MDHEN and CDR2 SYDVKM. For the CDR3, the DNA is TGTGCCAGCAGATCACAACGGTATGGCTACACCTTC. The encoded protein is CASRSQRYGYTF.

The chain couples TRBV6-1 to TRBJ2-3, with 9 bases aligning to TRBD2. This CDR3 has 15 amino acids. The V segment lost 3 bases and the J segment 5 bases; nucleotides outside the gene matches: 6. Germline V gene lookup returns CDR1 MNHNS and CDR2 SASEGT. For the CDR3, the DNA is TGTGCCAGCAGTGACTTAAGCGGGGGGCTAGATACGCAGTATTTT. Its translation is CASSDLSGGLDTQYF.

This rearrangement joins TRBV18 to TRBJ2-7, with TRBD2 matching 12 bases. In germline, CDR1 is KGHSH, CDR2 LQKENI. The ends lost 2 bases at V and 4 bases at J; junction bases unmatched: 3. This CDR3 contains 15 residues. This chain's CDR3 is CASSPMTSGRYEQYF. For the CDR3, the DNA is TGTGCCAGCTCACCAATGACTAGCGGGAGATACGAGCAGTACTTC.

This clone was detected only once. The CDR3 DNA sequence: TGCGCCAGCAGCTTGTCCGCAGTTAATGAAAAACTGTTTTTT. Amino acids: CASSLSAVNEKLFF. The chain combines TRBV5-1 with TRBJ1-4; the D is unclear. CDR3 length: 14 amino acids. V shed 1 base and J shed 4 bases, with 8 bases lying between them. The germline V gene has CDR1 SGHRS and CDR2 YFSETQ.

CDR3 sequence reads: CSVEGFDREGVRETQYF. The CDR3 nucleotides are TGCAGCGTTGAGGGGTTCGACAGGGAGGGTGTGAGGGAGACCCAGTACTTC. The rearrangement joins TRBV29-1 to TRBJ2-5; perhaps D is TRBD1 or TRBD2 (7 bases each). Trimming left V 3 bases short and J 5 bases short, with 25 bases between. CDR3 length equals 17 residues. Per germline, CDR1 SQVTM and CDR2 ANQGSEA.

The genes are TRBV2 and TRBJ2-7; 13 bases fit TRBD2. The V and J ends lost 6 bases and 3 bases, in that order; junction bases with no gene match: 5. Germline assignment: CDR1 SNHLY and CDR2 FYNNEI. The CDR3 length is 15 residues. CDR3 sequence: CASSEGLAGHYEQYF. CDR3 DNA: TGTGCCAGCAGCGAGGGACTAGCGGGGCACTACGAGCAGTACTTC.

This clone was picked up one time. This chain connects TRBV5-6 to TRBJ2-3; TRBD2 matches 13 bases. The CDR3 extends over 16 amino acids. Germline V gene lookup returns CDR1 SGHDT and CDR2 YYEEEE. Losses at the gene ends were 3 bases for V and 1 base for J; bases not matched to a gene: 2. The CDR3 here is CASSSGLAGGTDTQYF. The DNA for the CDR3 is TGTGCCAGCAGCTCTGGACTAGCGGGGGGCACAGATACGCAGTATTTT.

Written as DNA, the CDR3 is TGTGCCAGCAGCCCCTTAGGGACAGGGGGCAGCGATACGCAGTATTTT. This sequence encodes CASSPLGTGGSDTQYF. This sequence joins TRBV7-2 and TRBJ2-3, with TRBD1 matching 12 bases. J gave up 6 bases and V 5 bases, and 9 bases lay outside the gene matches. Germline values: CDR1 SGHTA, CDR2 FQGNSA. This CDR3 spans 16 amino acids. The full variable domain, its missing parts supplied by reference TRBV7-2 and TRBJ2-3, is GAGVSQSPSNKVTEKGKDVELRCDPISGHTALYWYRQSLGQGLEFLIYFQGNSAPDKSGLPSDRFSAERTGGSVSTLTIQRTQQEDSAVYLCASSPLGTGGSDTQYFGPGTRLTVL.

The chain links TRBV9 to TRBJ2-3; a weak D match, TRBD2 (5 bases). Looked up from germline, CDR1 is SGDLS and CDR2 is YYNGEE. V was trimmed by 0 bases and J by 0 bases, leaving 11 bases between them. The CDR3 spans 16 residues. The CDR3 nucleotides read TGTGCCAGCAGCGTAGCCGGGAAACCTAGCACAGATACGCAGTATTTT. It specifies CASSVAGKPSTDTQYF.

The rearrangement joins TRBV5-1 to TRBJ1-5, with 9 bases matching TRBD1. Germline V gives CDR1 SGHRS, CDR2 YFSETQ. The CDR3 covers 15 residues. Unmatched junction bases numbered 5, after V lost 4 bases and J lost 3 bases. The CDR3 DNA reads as TGCGCCAGCAGCACCACAGGGGGCATCAATCAGCCCCAGCATTTT. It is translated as CASSTTGGINQPQHF. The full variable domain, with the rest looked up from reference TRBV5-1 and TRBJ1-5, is KAGVTQTPRYLIKTRGQQVTLSCSPISGHRSVSWYQQTPGQGLQFLFEYFSETQRNKGNFPGRFSGRQFSNSRSEMNVSTLELGDSALYLCASSTTGGINQPQHFGDGTRLSIL.

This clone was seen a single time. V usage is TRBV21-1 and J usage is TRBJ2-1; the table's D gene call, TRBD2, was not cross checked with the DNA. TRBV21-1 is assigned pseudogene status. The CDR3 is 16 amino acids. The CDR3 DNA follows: TGTGCCAGCAGCAAGCGGACTAGCGGAGCCTACAATGAGCAGTTCTTC. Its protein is CASSKRTSGAYNEQFF.

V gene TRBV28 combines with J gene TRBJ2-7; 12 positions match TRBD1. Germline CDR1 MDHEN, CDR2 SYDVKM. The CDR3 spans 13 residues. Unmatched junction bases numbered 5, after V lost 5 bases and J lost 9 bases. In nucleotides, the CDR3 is TGTGCCAGCAGTACACCGGGACAGGGGGCGCAGTACTTC. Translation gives CASSTPGQGAQYF.

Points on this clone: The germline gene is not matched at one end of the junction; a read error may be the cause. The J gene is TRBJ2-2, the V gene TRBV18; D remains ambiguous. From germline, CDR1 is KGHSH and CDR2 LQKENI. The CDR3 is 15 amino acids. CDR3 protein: CVSSPPHINTGELFF. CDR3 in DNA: TGTGTCAGCTCACCACCGCACATAAACACCGGGGAGCTGTTTTTT.

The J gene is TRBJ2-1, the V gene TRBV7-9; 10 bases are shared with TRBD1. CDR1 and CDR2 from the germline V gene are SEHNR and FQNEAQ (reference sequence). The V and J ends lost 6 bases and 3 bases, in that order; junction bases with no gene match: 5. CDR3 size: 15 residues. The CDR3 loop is CASRAGTGVYNEQFF. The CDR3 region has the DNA TGTGCCAGCAGGGCCGGGACAGGGGTCTACAATGAGCAGTTCTTC.

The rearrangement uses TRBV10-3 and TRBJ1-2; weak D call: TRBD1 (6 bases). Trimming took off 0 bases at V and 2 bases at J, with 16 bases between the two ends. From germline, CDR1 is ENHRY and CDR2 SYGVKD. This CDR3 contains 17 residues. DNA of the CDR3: TGTGCCATCAGTGAGTCGGGGGCAGGGGCTCGAAACTATGGCTACACCTTC. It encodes CAISESGAGARNYGYTF.

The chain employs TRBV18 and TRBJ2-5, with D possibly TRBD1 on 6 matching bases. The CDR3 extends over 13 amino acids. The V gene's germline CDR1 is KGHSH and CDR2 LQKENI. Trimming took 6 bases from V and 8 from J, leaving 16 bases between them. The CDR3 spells CASSRSRGETQYF. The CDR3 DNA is TGTGCCAGCTCCCGGTCCAGGGGAGAAACCCAGTACTTC.

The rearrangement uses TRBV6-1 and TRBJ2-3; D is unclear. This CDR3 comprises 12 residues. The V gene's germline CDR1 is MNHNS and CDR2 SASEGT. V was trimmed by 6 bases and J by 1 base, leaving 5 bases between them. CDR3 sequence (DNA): TGTGCCAGCAGCTGGGGCACAGATACGCAGTATTTT. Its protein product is CASSWGTDTQYF.

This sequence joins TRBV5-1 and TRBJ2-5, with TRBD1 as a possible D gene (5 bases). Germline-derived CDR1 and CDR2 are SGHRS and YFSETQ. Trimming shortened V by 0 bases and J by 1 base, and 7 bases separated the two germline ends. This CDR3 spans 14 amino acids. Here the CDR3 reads CASSLGTGQETQYF. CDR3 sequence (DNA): TGCGCCAGCAGCTTGGGTACAGGCCAAGAGACCCAGTACTTC.

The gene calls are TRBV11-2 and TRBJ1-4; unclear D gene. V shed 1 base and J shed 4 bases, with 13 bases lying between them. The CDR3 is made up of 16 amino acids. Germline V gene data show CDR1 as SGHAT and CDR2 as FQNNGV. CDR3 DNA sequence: TGTGCCAGCAGCTTAGGCCCCCCCAGGAGTAATGAAAAACTGTTTTTT. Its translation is CASSLGPPRSNEKLFF.

CDR3 bases: TGTGCCAGCAGCTGGGGACTAGCGGGACAAGAGACCCAGTACTTC. As protein: CASSWGLAGQETQYF. The chain recombines TRBV11-3 with TRBJ2-5; TRBD2 aligns across 13 bases. The CDR3 has 15 residues. Trimming removed 4 bases from V and 2 bases from J; junction bases left unmatched: 1. Germline CDR1 SGHNT, CDR2 YENEEA.